Listed here are 32 T cell receptor beta chains from one sample, sequenced in a study of blood T cell repertoires in COVID-19. The repertoire was sequenced with immunoSEQ multiplex PCR; TCRdb's copy has only in-frame clones and lacks some. The data show 250,000 to 400,000 clones, with around 89% seen just once and 1.5% to 2% held by the top ten. Sample: peripheral blood. The receptors shown here come from a woman aged 25-40 years with COVID-19, enrolled during active disease.

The chain combines TRBV4-1 with TRBJ1-2; D is ambiguous. The length of the CDR3 is 13 residues. CDR1 and CDR2 (germline): MGHRA, YSYEKL. The V and J ends lost 1 base and 6 bases respectively, with 9 bases between them. CDR3 loop: CASSQAPLNGYTF. CDR3 DNA: TGCGCCAGCAGCCAAGCCCCGCTAAATGGCTACACCTTC.

The chain is built from TRBV6-5 and TRBJ2-3, with 8 bases matching TRBD2. The CDR3 consists of 14 residues. Looked up from germline, CDR1 is MNHEY and CDR2 is SVGAGI. V trimming: 3 bases; J trimming: 8 bases; junction bases outside the gene matches: 7. In nucleotides, the CDR3 is TGTGCCAGCAGTTATGAGGTAGCGGGGCTTACGCAGTATTTT. It yields the protein CASSYEVAGLTQYF.

The J gene is TRBJ1-2, the V gene TRBV2; TRBD1 aligns across 8 bases. Per germline, CDR1 SNHLY and CDR2 FYNNEI. CDR3 length: 16 residues. V lost 4 bases and J lost 4; bases outside the gene matches: 11. As DNA, the CDR3 is TGTGCCAGCAGTGTAAAGCAGGGGGCAGGTCCCTATGGCTACACCTTC. It translates to CASSVKQGAGPYGYTF.

This sequence joins TRBV6-2 or TRBV6-3 and TRBJ2-5, with 8 bases matching TRBD2. There are 13 residues in the CDR3. The germline CDR1 and CDR2 sequences are MNHEY and SVGEGT. The V gene end was trimmed by 5 bases and the J gene end by 5 bases; junction bases not matched to a gene: 4. CDR3: CASSVAGSETQYF. The CDR3 DNA reads as TGTGCCAGCAGTGTAGCGGGGTCCGAGACCCAGTACTTC.

The CDR3 DNA follows: TGTGCCAGCAGCCATAGGGGGGGAAACTATGGCTACACCTTC. Translated: CASSHRGGNYGYTF. The rearrangement links TRBV7-2 to TRBJ1-2, with D perhaps matching TRBD1 (6 bases). Trimming cost V 5 bases and J 2 bases, with 12 bases left between them. This CDR3 region has 14 residues. Looked up from germline, CDR1 is SGHTA and CDR2 is FQGNSA.

J is TRBJ1-5 and V is TRBV19, with 7 bases identical to TRBD1. Germline V gives CDR1 LNHDA, CDR2 SQIVND (reference sequence). This CDR3 is 14 amino acids long. Trimming at V came to 5 bases and at J to 2 bases, leaving 3 bases not matched to a gene. CDR3 DNA sequence: TGTGCCAGTAGTCAGGACAGGCGCAATCAGCCCCAGCATTTT. Translation gives CASSQDRRNQPQHF.

This sequence joins TRBV30 and TRBJ1-1; tentative D call: TRBD1 (5 bases). Germline CDR1 and CDR2: GTSNPN and SVGIG (reference sequence). This CDR3 is built from 13 residues. V was trimmed by 5 bases and J by 0 bases, leaving 10 bases between them. Written as DNA, the CDR3 is TGTGCCTGGGTCGGGGGACTGAACACTGAAGCTTTCTTT. This translates into CAWVGGLNTEAFF.

In this sample, this clone turned up a few times. This rearrangement joins TRBV19 to TRBJ1-2, with D tentatively TRBD1 (6 bases). Germline V gives CDR1 LNHDA, CDR2 SQIVND (reference sequence). The CDR3 has 15 amino acids. The V end lost 5 bases, the J end lost 0 bases, and 13 bases lay between the germline ends. The CDR3 DNA reads TGTGCCAGTAGTTTTAGACAGGCTGCTAACTATGGCTACACCTTC. This codes for CASSFRQAANYGYTF.

Concerning this clone itself: At one end the junction does not follow the germline gene, possibly because of a read error. The chain employs TRBV6-1 and TRBJ1-6, with D tentatively TRBD1 (5 bases). Germline CDR1 and CDR2: MNHNS and SASEGT. CDR3 size: 14 residues. Here the CDR3 reads CASSEVGEHSPLHF. The CDR3 DNA follows: TGTGCCAGCAGCGAAGTAGGGGAACACTCACCCCTCCACTTT.

This chain's CDR3 is CASSTGTSGGARETQYF. CDR3 DNA sequence: TGCGCCAGCAGCACCGGGACTAGCGGGGGGGCCCGGGAGACCCAGTACTTC. V usage is TRBV5-1 and J usage is TRBJ2-5; 16 positions agree with TRBD2. The CDR3 covers 17 residues. Germline CDR1 reads SGHRS; CDR2 reads YFSETQ. Trimming removed 4 bases from V and 5 bases from J; junction bases left unmatched: 8. Full variable domain (outside the CDR3, taken from reference TRBV5-1 and TRBJ2-5): KAGVTQTPRYLIKTRGQQVTLSCSPISGHRSVSWYQQTPGQGLQFLFEYFSETQRNKGNFPGRFSGRQFSNSRSEMNVSTLELGDSALYLCASSTGTSGGARETQYFGPGTRLLVL.

V gene TRBV6-5 combines with J gene TRBJ1-1; tentative D call: TRBD1 (6 bases). The V and J ends lost 5 bases and 5 bases respectively, with 12 bases between them. This CDR3 has 13 residues. Per germline, CDR1 MNHEY and CDR2 SVGAGI. The CDR3 region has the DNA TGTGCCAGCAGTAGACTGAGGGGGACTGAAGCTTTCTTT. Its translation is CASSRLRGTEAFF.

This clone has only one observation. The chain is built from TRBV27 and TRBJ1-1; D remains ambiguous. Germline CDR1 is MNHEY and CDR2 is SMNVEV (reference sequence). V gave up 4 bases and J gave up 0 bases, with 6 bases separating them. The CDR3 spans 13 residues. In DNA form, the CDR3 reads TGTGCCAGCAGTTCTTATATGAACACTGAAGCTTTCTTT. Translating it yields CASSSYMNTEAFF.

J is TRBJ2-7 and V is TRBV21-1; TRBD1, the table's D call, was not compared with the DNA. TRBV21-1 has pseudogene status. The CDR3 length is 17 residues. The CDR3 nucleotides read TGTGCCAGCAGCAAAGACCCGCAGGGCGGAGAGATTTACGAGCAGTACGTC. Amino acid sequence: CASSKDPQGGEIYEQYV.

The rearrangement joins TRBV27 to TRBJ2-1, with TRBD2 matching 10 bases. Per germline, CDR1 MNHEY and CDR2 SMNVEV (reference sequence). This CDR3 contains 15 residues. Trimming cost V 4 bases and J 7 bases; bases outside gene matches: 7. CDR3 in DNA: TGTGCCAGCAGTTCAAAGCGGGGGGGCTCAAATGAGCAGTTCTTC. It is translated as CASSSKRGGSNEQFF.

The chain employs TRBV2 and TRBJ1-1; tentative D call: TRBD1 (5 bases). V was trimmed by 0 bases and J by 6 bases, leaving 11 bases between them. CDR3 length: 14 residues. Germline V CDR1 and CDR2: SNHLY, FYNNEI. CDR3: CASSEAGGRSEAFF. CDR3 bases: TGTGCCAGCAGTGAAGCGGGGGGACGGTCTGAAGCTTTCTTT.

As DNA, the CDR3 is TGTGCCAGCAGCCAAGAACGGGGCAATGAGCAGTTCTTC. This translates into CASSQERGNEQFF. The V gene is TRBV3-1 (or the pseudogene TRBV3-2), the J gene TRBJ2-1; D possibly corresponds to TRBD2 (5 bases). CDR3 length: 13 residues. In germline, CDR1 is LGHDT, CDR2 YNNKEL (reference sequence). Deletions cut 0 bases from V and 6 bases from J, with 6 bases between.

This chain joins TRBV19 and TRBJ1-2; TRBD1 matches at 10 bases. In germline, CDR1 is LNHDA, CDR2 SQIVND (reference sequence). The CDR3 contains 18 residues. V lost 2 bases, J lost 6 bases, and 15 bases stayed unmatched. CDR3 in DNA: TGTGCCAGTAGTATATCAGATCAATGGGACAGGGGATTTGATGGCTACACCTTC. Translating it yields CASSISDQWDRGFDGYTF. The full variable domain, completed using reference TRBV19 and TRBJ1-2, is DGGITQSPKYLFRKEGQNVTLSCEQNLNHDAMYWYRQDPGQGLRLIYYSQIVNDFQKGDIAEGYSVSREKKESFPLTVTSAQKNPTAFYLCASSISDQWDRGFDGYTFGSGTRLTVV.

The DNA for the CDR3 is TGTGCCAGTAGTATGATCGGGAGGGCGAGTGAGCAGTTCTTC. Translating it yields CASSMIGRASEQFF. V is TRBV19 and J is TRBJ2-1, with 8 bases fitting TRBD2. Trimming took 3 bases from V and 9 from J; bases not matched to a gene: 7. Germline CDR1 and CDR2: LNHDA and SQIVND (reference sequence). The CDR3 is 14 residues long.

The chain has TRBV6-6 and TRBJ1-5, with 8 bases aligning to TRBD1. Trimming at V came to 6 bases and at J to 8 bases, leaving 9 bases not matched to a gene. This CDR3 comprises 14 residues. From germline, CDR1 is MNHNY and CDR2 SVGAGI (reference sequence). In nucleotides, the CDR3 is TGTGCCAGCAGGACCCAGGGGGCGGTGGAGCCCCAGCATTTT. Translation gives CASRTQGAVEPQHF.

The chain joins TRBV18 to TRBJ2-1; 9 bases align to TRBD1. The CDR3 sequence is 14 residues long. V gave up 8 bases and J gave up 6 bases; unmatched junction bases: 8. Germline CDR1 KGHSH, CDR2 LQKENI. The CDR3, as DNA: TGTGCCAGCCACCCGGGACAGGGTGCCAATGAGCAGTTCTTC. Protein sequence: CASHPGQGANEQFF.

J is TRBJ1-2 and V is TRBV6-6; D may be TRBD1 (6 bases). Germline V gene sequence: CDR1 MNHNY, CDR2 SVGAGI (reference sequence). V shed 10 bases and J shed 6 bases, with 15 bases lying between them. This CDR3 is 12 amino acids long. Here the CDR3 DNA reads TGTGCCACCACCGGACAGAGTAATGGCTACACCTTC. Amino acid sequence: CATTGQSNGYTF.

The V call is TRBV4-1, the J call TRBJ2-1; D unresolved. Germline assignment: CDR1 MGHRA and CDR2 YSYEKL. Between the trimmed V and J ends, which lost 3 bases and 4 bases, there was a span of 7 bases. The CDR3 is 13 residues long. The CDR3 DNA is TGCGCCAGCAGCCATGCTAAGTACAATGAGCAGTTCTTC. It encodes CASSHAKYNEQFF.

This clone was counted once. The chain uses TRBV19 and TRBJ2-5, with D possibly being TRBD2 (6 bases). The CDR3 length is 15 residues. CDR1 and CDR2 from the germline V gene are LNHDA and SQIVND (reference sequence). V was clipped by 3 bases and J by 7 bases, with 18 bases between them. CDR3 sequence reads: CASSMGGRGSGTQYF. CDR3 coding DNA: TGTGCCAGTAGTATGGGGGGACGGGGGAGCGGGACCCAGTACTTC. Full variable domain (missing parts from reference TRBV19 and TRBJ2-5): DGGITQSPKYLFRKEGQNVTLSCEQNLNHDAMYWYRQDPGQGLRLIYYSQIVNDFQKGDIAEGYSVSREKKESFPLTVTSAQKNPTAFYLCASSMGGRGSGTQYFGPGTRLLVL.

CDR3 region: CASSQPHAGNQAFF. The CDR3 DNA reads TGTGCCAGCAGCCAACCCCACGCAGGGAACCAAGCTTTCTTT. The chain recombines TRBV4-2 with TRBJ1-1; tentatively, D is TRBD1 (5 bases). The germline gives CDR1 LGHNA, CDR2 YNFKEQ. The V and J ends lost 2 bases and 9 bases respectively, with 16 bases between them. This CDR3 has 14 residues.

V is TRBV9 and J is TRBJ2-7, with 10 bases that match TRBD1. Germline CDR1 is SGDLS and CDR2 is YYNGEE. This CDR3 has 15 residues. V shed 3 bases, J shed 4 bases, and the junction held 7 bases outside the gene matches. CDR3 sequence reads: CASSAKTGGSYEQYF. The CDR3 nucleotides read TGTGCCAGCAGCGCTAAGACAGGGGGCTCGTACGAGCAGTACTTC.

The chain recombines TRBV5-8 with TRBJ1-5; the D is unclear. The CDR3 sequence is 14 residues long. The germline CDR1 and CDR2 sequences are SGHTS and YDEGEE. V was trimmed by 1 base and J by 6 bases, leaving 11 bases between them. The CDR3 DNA reads TGTGCCAGCAGCTTGTGGGCAGGTAGTCAGCCCCAGCATTTT. Protein sequence: CASSLWAGSQPQHF.

This sequence joins TRBV5-4 and TRBJ1-2, with TRBD1 identical over 8 bases. In germline, CDR1 is SGHNT, CDR2 YYREEE (reference sequence). The CDR3 length is 14 residues. Germline trimming cut 4 bases from V and 3 bases from J; bases unmatched to any gene: 5. The chain's CDR3 is CASSRPTGDYGYTF. CDR3 nucleotides: TGTGCCAGCAGCCGTCCGACAGGGGACTATGGCTACACCTTC.

This sequence joins TRBV10-3 and TRBJ2-1, with 13 bases lining up with TRBD2. The germline V gene has CDR1 ENHRY and CDR2 SYGVKD. This CDR3 spans 18 amino acids. With V trimmed by 6 bases and J by 0 bases, 8 bases remained unmatched. Here the CDR3 DNA reads TGTGCCATCAGACCGGGGACTAGCGGGGCCCTCTCCTACAATGAGCAGTTCTTC. Encoded protein: CAIRPGTSGALSYNEQFF.

This clone showed up just once. The CDR3 nucleotides are TGTGCCAGCAGCCCAGTGGACAGGGACCAAGAGACCCAGTACTTC. Translating it yields CASSPVDRDQETQYF. V is TRBV7-9 and J is TRBJ2-5, with 8 bases that match TRBD1. This CDR3 has 15 amino acids. Germline CDR1 is SEHNR and CDR2 is FQNEAQ (reference sequence). After removal of 5 bases from V and 0 bases from J, the junction contained 5 bases not matched to a gene. The whole variable domain, remainder taken from reference TRBV7-9 and TRBJ2-5, is DTGVSQNPRHKITKRGQNVTFRCDPISEHNRLYWYRQTLGQGPEFLTYFQNEAQLEKSRLLSDRFSAERPKGSFSTLEIQRTEQGDSAMYLCASSPVDRDQETQYFGPGTRLLVL.

This clone has a handful of counts. Different DNA sequences within this sample yield the same CDR3. The CDR3 bases are TGCAGCGTTGTAGTAAACACTGAAGCTTTCTTT. This gives the protein CSVVVNTEAFF. The rearrangement joins TRBV29-1 to TRBJ1-1; the D is unclear. Germline V CDR1 and CDR2: SQVTM, ANQGSEA. The V and J ends lost 4 bases and 2 bases respectively, with 5 bases between them. The CDR3 loop spans 11 amino acids. Using reference TRBV29-1 and TRBJ1-1 for the parts outside the CDR3, the full variable domain is SAVISQKPSRDICQRGTSLTIQCQVDSQVTMMFWYRQQPGQSLTLIATANQGSEATYESGFVIDKFPISRPNLTFSTLTVSNMSPEDSSIYLCSVVVNTEAFFGQGTRLTVV.

The rearrangement links TRBV11-3 to TRBJ2-2, with 12 bases that match TRBD1. V shed 5 bases and J 7 bases; nucleotides not matched to a gene: 5. The CDR3 consists of 15 residues. Germline V gene sequence: CDR1 SGHNT, CDR2 YENEEA. The CDR3: CASSRDRGLVGELFF. CDR3 DNA: TGTGCCAGCAGCCGGGACAGGGGGCTTGTCGGGGAGCTGTTTTTT.

The CDR3 sequence is CASSFFQQARANYGYTF. In DNA form, the CDR3 reads TGTGCCAGCAGCTTCTTTCAACAGGCAAGAGCTAACTATGGCTACACCTTC. The chain has TRBV7-9 and TRBJ1-2; TRBD1 might be the D (5 bases). The CDR3 covers 17 residues. Trimming left V 3 bases short and J 0 bases short, with 17 bases between. CDR1 SEHNR and CDR2 FQNEAQ come from the germline V gene (reference sequence). The whole variable domain, remainder taken from reference TRBV7-9 and TRBJ1-2, is DTGVSQNPRHKITKRGQNVTFRCDPISEHNRLYWYRQTLGQGPEFLTYFQNEAQLEKSRLLSDRFSAERPKGSFSTLEIQRTEQGDSAMYLCASSFFQQARANYGYTFGSGTRLTVV.